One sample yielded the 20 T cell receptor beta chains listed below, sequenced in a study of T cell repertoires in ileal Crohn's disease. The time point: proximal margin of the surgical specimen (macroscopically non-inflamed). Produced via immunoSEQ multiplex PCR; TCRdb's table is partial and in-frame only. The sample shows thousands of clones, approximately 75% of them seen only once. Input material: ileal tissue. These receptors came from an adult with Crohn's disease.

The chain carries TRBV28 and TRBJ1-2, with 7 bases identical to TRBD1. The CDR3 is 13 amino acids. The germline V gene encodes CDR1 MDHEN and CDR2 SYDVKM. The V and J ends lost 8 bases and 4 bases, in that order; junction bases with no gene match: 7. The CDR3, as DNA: TGTGCCAGCGGCAGAGGGGGCGCCTATGGCTACACCTTC. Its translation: CASGRGGAYGYTF.

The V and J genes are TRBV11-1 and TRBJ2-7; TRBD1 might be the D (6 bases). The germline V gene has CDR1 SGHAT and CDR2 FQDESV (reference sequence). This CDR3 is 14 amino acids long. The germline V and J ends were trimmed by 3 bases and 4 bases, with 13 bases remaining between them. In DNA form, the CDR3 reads TGTGCCAGCAGCTTCGACAGGTCTAGGTACGAGCAGTACTTC. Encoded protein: CASSFDRSRYEQYF.

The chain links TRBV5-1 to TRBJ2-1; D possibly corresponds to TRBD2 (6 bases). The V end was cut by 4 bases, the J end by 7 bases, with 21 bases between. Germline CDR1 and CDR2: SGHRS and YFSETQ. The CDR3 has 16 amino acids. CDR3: CASSPPLSSDGNEQFF. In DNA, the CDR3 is TGCGCCAGCAGCCCACCACTATCTAGCGATGGTAATGAGCAGTTCTTC.

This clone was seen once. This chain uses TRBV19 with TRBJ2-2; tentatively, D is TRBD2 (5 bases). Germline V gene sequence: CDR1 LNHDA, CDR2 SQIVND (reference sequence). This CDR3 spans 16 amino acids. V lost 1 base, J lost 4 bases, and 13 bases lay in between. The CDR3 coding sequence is TGTGCCAGTAGTATAGGGGCTAGCCGATTCACCGGGGAGCTGTTTTTT. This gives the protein CASSIGASRFTGELFF.

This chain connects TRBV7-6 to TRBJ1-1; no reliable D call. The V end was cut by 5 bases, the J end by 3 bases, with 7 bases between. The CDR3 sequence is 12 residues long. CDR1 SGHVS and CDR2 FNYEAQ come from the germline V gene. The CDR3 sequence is CASSGRDTEAFF. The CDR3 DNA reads TGTGCCAGCAGCGGCCGGGACACTGAAGCTTTCTTT.

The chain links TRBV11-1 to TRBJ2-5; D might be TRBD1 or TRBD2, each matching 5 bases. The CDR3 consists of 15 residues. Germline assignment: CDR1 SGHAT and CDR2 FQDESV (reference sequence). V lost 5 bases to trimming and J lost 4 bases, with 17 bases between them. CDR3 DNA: TGTGCCAGCAGCCTACCGGGACCGAGGGGAGAGACCCAGTACTTC. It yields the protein CASSLPGPRGETQYF.

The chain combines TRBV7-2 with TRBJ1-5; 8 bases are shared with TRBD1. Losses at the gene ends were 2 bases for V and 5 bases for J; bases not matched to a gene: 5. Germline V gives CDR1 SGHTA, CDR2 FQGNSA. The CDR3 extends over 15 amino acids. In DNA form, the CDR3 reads TGTGCCAGCAGCTTAAGCAGGGGGCGGTATCAGCCCCAGCATTTT. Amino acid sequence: CASSLSRGRYQPQHF.

The CDR3 DNA is TGTGCCAGCAGCGTATCGAGCGCCGGGAGCGAGCAGTACTTC. It specifies CASSVSSAGSEQYF. V gene TRBV9 combines with J gene TRBJ2-7; D perhaps matches TRBD2 (6 bases). Trimming took 1 base from V and 6 from J, leaving 14 bases between them. The CDR3 length is 14 residues. Looked up from germline, CDR1 is SGDLS and CDR2 is YYNGEE.

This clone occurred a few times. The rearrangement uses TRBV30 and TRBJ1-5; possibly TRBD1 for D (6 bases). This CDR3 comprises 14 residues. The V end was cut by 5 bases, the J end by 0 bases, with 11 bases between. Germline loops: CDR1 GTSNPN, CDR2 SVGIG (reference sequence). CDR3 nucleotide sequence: TGTGCCTGGCAAAAGGGGGATAGCAATCAGCCCCAGCATTTT. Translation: CAWQKGDSNQPQHF.

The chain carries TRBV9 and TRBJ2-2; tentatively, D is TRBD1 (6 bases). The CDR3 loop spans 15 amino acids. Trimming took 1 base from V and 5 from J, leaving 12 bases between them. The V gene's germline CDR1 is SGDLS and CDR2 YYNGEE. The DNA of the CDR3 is TGTGCCAGCAGCGTACAGGGGATCGGAACCGGGGAGCTGTTTTTT. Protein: CASSVQGIGTGELFF.

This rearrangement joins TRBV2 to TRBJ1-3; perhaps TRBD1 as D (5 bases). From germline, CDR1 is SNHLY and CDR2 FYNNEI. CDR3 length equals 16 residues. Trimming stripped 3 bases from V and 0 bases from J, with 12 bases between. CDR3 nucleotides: TGTGCCAGCAGTGACGGCTCAGGGTTCTCTGGAAACACCATATATTTT. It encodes CASSDGSGFSGNTIYF.

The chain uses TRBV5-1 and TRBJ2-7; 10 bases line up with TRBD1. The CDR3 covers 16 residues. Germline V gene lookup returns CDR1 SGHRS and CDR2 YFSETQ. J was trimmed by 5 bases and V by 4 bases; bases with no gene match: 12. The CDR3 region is CASSRNTGTGAHEQYF. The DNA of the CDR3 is TGCGCCAGCAGCCGGAATACCGGGACAGGGGCCCACGAGCAGTACTTC.

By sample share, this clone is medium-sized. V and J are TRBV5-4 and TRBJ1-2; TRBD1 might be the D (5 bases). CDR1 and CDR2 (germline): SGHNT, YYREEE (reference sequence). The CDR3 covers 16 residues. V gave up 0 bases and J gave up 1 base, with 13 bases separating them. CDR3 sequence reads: CASSLARGALNYGYTF. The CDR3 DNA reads TGTGCCAGCAGCTTGGCTAGGGGAGCACTTAACTATGGCTACACCTTC.

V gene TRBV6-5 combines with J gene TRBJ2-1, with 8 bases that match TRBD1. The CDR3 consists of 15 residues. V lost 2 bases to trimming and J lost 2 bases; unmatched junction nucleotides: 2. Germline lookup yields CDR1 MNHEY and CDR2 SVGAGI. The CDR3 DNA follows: TGTGCCAGCAGTTACGGGACAGGAGCCTACAATGAGCAGTTCTTC. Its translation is CASSYGTGAYNEQFF.

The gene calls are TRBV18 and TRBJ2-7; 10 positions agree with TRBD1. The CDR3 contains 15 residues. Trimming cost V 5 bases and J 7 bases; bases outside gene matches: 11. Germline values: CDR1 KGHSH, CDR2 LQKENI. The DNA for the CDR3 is TGTGCCAGCTCAAGACCGGGACAGGGGCCTGAGGAGCAGTACTTC. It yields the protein CASSRPGQGPEEQYF.

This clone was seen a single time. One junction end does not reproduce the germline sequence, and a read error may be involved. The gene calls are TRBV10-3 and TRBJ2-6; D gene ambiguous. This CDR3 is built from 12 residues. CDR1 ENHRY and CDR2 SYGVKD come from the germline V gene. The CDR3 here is CASSYARNVLTF. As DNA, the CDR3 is TGTGCCAGCAGTTACGCCCGAAACGTCCTGACTTTC.

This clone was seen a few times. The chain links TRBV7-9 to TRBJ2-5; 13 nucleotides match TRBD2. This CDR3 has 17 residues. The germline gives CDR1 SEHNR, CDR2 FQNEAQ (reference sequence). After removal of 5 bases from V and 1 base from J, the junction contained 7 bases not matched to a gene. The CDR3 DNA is TGTGCCAGCAGCCCCAGACGACTAGCGGGGGGCCAAGAGACCCAGTACTTC. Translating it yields CASSPRRLAGGQETQYF.

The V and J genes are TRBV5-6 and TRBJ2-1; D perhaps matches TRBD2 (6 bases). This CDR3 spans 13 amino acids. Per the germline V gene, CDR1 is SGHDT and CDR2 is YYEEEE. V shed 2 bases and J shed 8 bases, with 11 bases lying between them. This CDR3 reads CASSFWGEDEQFF. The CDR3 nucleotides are TGTGCCAGCAGCTTTTGGGGGGAAGATGAGCAGTTCTTC.

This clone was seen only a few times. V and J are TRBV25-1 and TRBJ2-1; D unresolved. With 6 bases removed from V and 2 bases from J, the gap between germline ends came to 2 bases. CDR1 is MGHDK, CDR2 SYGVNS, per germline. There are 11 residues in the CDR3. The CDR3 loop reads CASRAYNEQFF. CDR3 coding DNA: TGTGCCAGCAGGGCCTACAATGAGCAGTTCTTC. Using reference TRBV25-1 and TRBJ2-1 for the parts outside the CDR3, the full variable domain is EADIYQTPRYLVIGTGKKITLECSQTMGHDKMYWYQQDPGMELHLIHYSYGVNSTEKGDLSSESTVSRIRTEHFPLTLESARPSHTSQYLCASRAYNEQFFGPGTRLTVL.

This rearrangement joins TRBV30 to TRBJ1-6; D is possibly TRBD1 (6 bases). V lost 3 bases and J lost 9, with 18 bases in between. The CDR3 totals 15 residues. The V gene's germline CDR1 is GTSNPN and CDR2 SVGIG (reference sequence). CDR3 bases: TGTGCCTGGAGGATACAGGGCGTACGAGGTTCACCCCTCCACTTT. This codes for CAWRIQGVRGSPLHF.